The clone carrying this TCR beta chain has just one count. Its cognate antigen is unknown. The sample holds other DNA sequences that translate to the same CDR3. Per germline, CDR1 SGHTA and CDR2 FQGNSA. V trimming: 3 bases; J trimming: 0 bases; junction bases outside the gene matches: 7. This CDR3 has 16 amino acids. This record belongs to a study of shared clonotypes between healthy human individuals. Whole-study findings and limits: Sequencing depth was expected to affect clonotype sharing among donors. Non-shared clonotypes had lower generation probabilities than clonotypes shared by all four sorted-subset donors.

TCRdb's copy holds only in-frame clones and misses some; the assay was immunoSEQ multiplex PCR. The repertoire holds 2,100,000 or so clones, with 90% to 97% as singletons. The specimen was naive CD4+ T cells sorted from blood. Noted subset: CD45RA+ positively selected. This TCR was recovered from a man in his late teens or twenties in good health. The chain combines TRBV7-2 with TRBJ2-7, with 8 bases lining up with TRBD1. CDR3 DNA: TGTGCCAGCAGCTTGACAGGGGCCTTGAGCTCCTACGAGCAGTACTTC. Protein product: CASSLTGALSSYEQYF.